This is a list of T cell receptor beta chains from one sample in a study of blood T cell repertoires in COVID-19. The assay was immunoSEQ multiplex PCR, and TCRdb's table has in-frame clones only and misses some. The sample lists about 300,000 clones, around 86% occurring once. The source material was PBMCs or T cells enriched from blood (not recorded which). The source is a woman aged 18-30 years who had recovered from COVID-19. CDR3s include the opening cysteine and the closing phenylalanine or tryptophan. Fields, in order: clone size, D gene, J gene, V gene, CDR3 DNA, CDR3 protein. A D gene is named only where the DNA matches it firmly. Expanded clones get a size class; other rows say once, few or many, or leave the size out.

-	-	TRBJ1-6	TRBV18	TGTGCCAGCTCACCAGTCCAGGGACTGGGGGGGGATTCACCCCTCCACTTT	CASSPVQGLGGDSPLHF
-	TRBD1	TRBJ2-7	TRBV2	TGTGCCAGCAGTGAAATTTGGGTGGGACAGGGTTATTACGAGCAGTACTTC	CASSEIWVGQGYYEQYF
-	-	TRBJ1-3	TRBV19	TGTGCCAGTAGTATTCGGACAGAAAAAAGGAACACCATATATTTT	CASSIRTEKRNTIYF
many	-	TRBJ2-7	TRBV6-5	TGTGCCAGCAGCGTCCCCACTGAATACGAGCAGTACTTC	CASSVPTEYEQYF
-	-	TRBJ2-1	TRBV7-9	TGTGCCAGCAGCCTAAGTGGGGCCGAGCAGTTCTTC	CASSLSGAEQFF
-	-	TRBJ2-7	TRBV7-2	TGTGCCAGCAGCAGAGAATTCGGCGAGCAGTACTTC	CASSREFGEQYF
-	TRBD1	TRBJ1-2	TRBV28	TGTGCCAGCAGGTTTCCTCCGGGACAGCTTGACTATGGCTACACCTTC	CASRFPPGQLDYGYTF
-	-	TRBJ1-2	TRBV30	TGTGCCTGGAGTGTTATACAAGGAGGAGATGGCTACACCTTC	CAWSVIQGGDGYTF
once	-	TRBJ2-1	TRBV5-4	TGTGCCAGCAGCGGGCCGGGCCCCGGGGCCTACAATGAGCAGTTCTTC	CASSGPGPGAYNEQFF
once	TRBD1	TRBJ1-4	TRBV11-2	TGTGCCAGCAGCTCCGGGACAGGGGGTAATGAAAAACTGTTTTTT	CASSSGTGGNEKLFF
-	TRBD1	TRBJ2-7	TRBV10-3	TGTGCCATCAGTCGAACCGGGACAGCCTCCTACGAGCAGTACTTC	CAISRTGTASYEQYF
-	-	TRBJ1-4	TRBV2	TGTGCCAGTCGAGTTATGGGCGAAAAACTGTTTTTT	CASRVMGEKLFF
-	TRBD1	TRBJ1-5	TRBV9	TGTGCCAGCAGCTCTACGGGACAGGGCATACAGCCCCAGCATTTT	CASSSTGQGIQPQHF
-	TRBD1	TRBJ2-5	TRBV4-3	TGCGCCAGCAGCTGGGACAGCCAAGAGACCCAGTACTTC	CASSWDSQETQYF
many	TRBD1	TRBJ2-3	TRBV7-9	TGTGCCAGCAGCTTAATAGAGGGGGCGCCGACAGATACGCAGTATTTT	CASSLIEGAPTDTQYF
-	-	TRBJ1-3	TRBV18	TGTGCCAGCTCACCAAGAACAGGGCCCGGAAACACCATATATTTT	CASSPRTGPGNTIYF
-	TRBD1	TRBJ1-1	TRBV9	TGTGCCAGCAGCGCGGGACAGGCGAACACTGAAGCTTTCTTT	CASSAGQANTEAFF